This T cell receptor (beta chain) derives from a study of T cell responses to AZD1222 COVID-19 vaccine. Study results and caveats: No repertoire was sampled before or during the peak T cell response, only after it. Among vaccine-associated CD4 TCRs, coverage spanned spike, with dominance at 160-218 and 743-854.

Remarks on this clone: Its antigen is unknown.

Germline V gene sequence: CDR1 LNHDA, CDR2 SQIVND (reference sequence). Deletions cut 6 bases from V and 7 bases from J, with 16 bases between. The CDR3 loop spans 14 amino acids. The repertoire was sequenced with immunoSEQ multiplex PCR; TCRdb's copy has only in-frame clones and lacks some. The table includes about 260,000 clones, over 85% detected once. The rearrangement joins TRBV19 to TRBJ2-1, with D tentatively TRBD2 (6 bases). The source material was peripheral blood, sampled on day 0 of AZD1222 vaccination. The receptor was isolated from an adult in good health. CDR3 residues: CASRGLVGRNEQFF. The CDR3 coding sequence is TGTGCCAGTAGGGGACTTGTTGGGAGGAATGAGCAGTTCTTC.